The rows below give T cell receptor beta chains drawn from one sample of a study of human T cells and chemical hapten exposure. One entry per CDR3 protein, called by TCRdb with MiXCR from the RACE reads. This table holds roughly 130,000 distinct CDR3 sequences, over 9% found once. This specimen was whole blood, taken in connection with sensitization to the hapten diphenylcyclopropenone (DPC). These receptors were taken from a woman between 45 and 60 years old with alopecia areata. Some clones in this sample may be carry-over from other donors' samples. Both conserved end residues are part of each CDR3. Each record gives: J gene, V gene, clone size, CDR3 protein. Some rows have no size entry. The others give once, few or many, or a class for an expanded clone.

TRBJ2-7 TRBV7-7 many CASSLTSGYEQYF
TRBJ2-7 TRBV4-3 NA CASSQDSTATYEQYF
TRBJ2-1 TRBV3-1 many CASSQGGKQFF
TRBJ1-1 TRBV29-1 NA CSVQQTLPMNTEAFF
TRBJ1-4 TRBV28 NA CASSLGQAGEKLFF
TRBJ2-6 TRBV6-1 NA CASSLDRPSGANVLTF
TRBJ1-1 TRBV12-3/TRBV12-4 NA CASSRGGGNTEAFF
TRBJ2-7 TRBV20-1 many CSALPETSGRYDEQYF
TRBJ1-1 TRBV28 NA CASPAGGRSTEAFF
TRBJ2-2 TRBV10-1 few CASRASGGTGELFF
TRBJ1-1 TRBV24-1 few CATTPEGTQKEGLNTEAFF
TRBJ2-5 TRBV28 many CASSFGETQYF
TRBJ2-7 TRBV5-6 few CASSLAVDRGLEQYF
TRBJ2-1 TRBV6-5 few CASSSTRTGRNFNEQFF
TRBJ2-7 TRBV7-2 few CASSRRSTLYEQYF
TRBJ2-3 TRBV5-1 few CASAIKGPSDTQYF
TRBJ2-2 TRBV30 few CAWSAGGLRSGELFF
TRBJ2-5 TRBV12-3/TRBV12-4 few CASSLEQTGETQYF
TRBJ1-1 TRBV10-3 NA CAISKQGTGDTEAFF
TRBJ2-7 TRBV21-1 NA CASSKGKGCFYEQYF
TRBJ1-3 TRBV3-1 NA CASSHWDRSGTIYF
TRBJ1-1 TRBV14 few CASSQDGAANTEAFF
TRBJ2-1 TRBV6-4 NA CASSASGRPSSYNEQFF
TRBJ1-4 TRBV15 NA CATSSTQGEKLFF
TRBJ2-7 TRBV5-1 many CASSLEQYYEQYF
TRBJ2-3 TRBV10-3 NA CAIKAGGQDTQYF
TRBJ1-4 TRBV3-1 few CASSPSFRDRGFDEKLFF
TRBJ1-1 TRBV12-5 many CASGAHTEAFF
TRBJ2-5 TRBV18 NA CASSPTSGYQETQYF
TRBJ1-2 TRBV12-3/TRBV12-4 few CASTLTINYGYTF
TRBJ2-5 TRBV2 NA CASKRGQETQYF
TRBJ2-3 TRBV10-3 few CAISGTSGISTDTQYF
TRBJ2-7 TRBV2 few CASSPVDSYEQYF
TRBJ1-2 TRBV6-5 NA CASSYSLLYGCTF
TRBJ2-7 TRBV12-3/TRBV12-4 many CASTWSLSSYEQYF
TRBJ2-3 TRBV20-1 NA CSAPIRVGDTQYF
TRBJ2-6 TRBV6-6 NA CASRAQGAQGANVLTF
TRBJ1-2 TRBV27 few CASSLGRDYGYTF
TRBJ2-2 TRBV12-3/TRBV12-4 few CASNFGVPTGELFF
TRBJ2-2 TRBV25-1 many CASLDPGQGSTGELFF
TRBJ2-2 TRBV7-2 NA CASSPDRANTGELFF
TRBJ2-6 TRBV5-4 many CASSLGQNSGANVLTF
TRBJ2-2 TRBV5-1 NA CASSSRDTNTGELFF
TRBJ2-1 TRBV6-9 many CASSLTGNPYNEQFF
TRBJ1-5 TRBV10-3 few CAISESQGSNQPQHF
TRBJ2-7 TRBV6-1 once CASRAGTGGGEQYF
TRBJ1-4 TRBV12-3/TRBV12-4 NA CASRTGGVEKLFF
TRBJ1-5 TRBV6-5 many CASSYSDNQPQHF
TRBJ1-1 TRBV15 once CATSRDLRRGEADTEAFF
TRBJ2-7 TRBV12-3/TRBV12-4 NA CASSRSGGYEQYF
TRBJ2-3 TRBV7-2 NA CASSFTDGGDTQYF
TRBJ2-1 TRBV20-1 few CSADRLDQSINEQFF
TRBJ1-6 TRBV28 NA CASSALTGEGLGRNSPLHF
TRBJ2-3 TRBV7-2 many CASSSTTDTQYF
TRBJ1-5 TRBV7-9 many CASSPTGSSNQPQHF
TRBJ2-3 TRBV2 few CAHGGGTDTQYF
TRBJ1-1 TRBV14 NA CASSQDLNTEAFF
TRBJ2-2 TRBV20-1 few CSAWTSGSPTGELFF
TRBJ2-5 TRBV7-2 NA CASSPYNQETQYF